Reported below is one TCR beta chain. Its antigen target is currently unknown. No much larger clone is present one base from it, and per-base qualities are unavailable. These data come from a study of T cell changes during pregnancy in multiple sclerosis (dated by TCRdb to about 2019). In terms of the full investigation: In women with multiple sclerosis, the researchers looked at how the T cell repertoire shifted as pregnancy progressed.

The method was the immunoSEQ multiplex PCR assay. Held by TCRdb, this immuneACCESS table contains in-frame sequences only and omits some clones. Under half of the omission traces to an unresolved V gene where checked; the cause of the rest is unknown. Recorded for this sample are 65,000 or so clones; less than 95% of them occurred a single time. The top ten constitute about 2.1% of the sample. From the germline V gene (reference sequence), CDR1 is LNHDA and CDR2 is SQIVND. Reading from cysteine to phenylalanine, the CDR3 counts 14 amino acids. The retained sequence is limited to the CDR3, 42 bases, with the frame set at the first base. Deletion took 1 base off V and 9 bases off J, with a span of 13 bases between the germline ends.

This specimen was peripheral blood, taken in the second trimester of pregnancy. The receptor was isolated from a female donor in good health, enrolled as a control in a pregnancy study. The sequence is built from TRBV19 and TRBJ2-1; the D gene remains uncertain. The CDR3 is CASSIVLEVGEQFF. DNA sequence: TGTGCCAGTAGTATAGTTTTAGAGGTTGGTGAGCAGTTCTTC. The entire variable domain, with the stretches around the CDR3 drawn from the reference TRBV19 and TRBJ2-1 proteins, is DGGITQSPKYLFRKEGQNVTLSCEQNLNHDAMYWYRQDPGQGLRLIYYSQIVNDFQKGDIAEGYSVSREKKESFPLTVTSAQKNPTAFYLCASSIVLEVGEQFFGPGTRLTVL.